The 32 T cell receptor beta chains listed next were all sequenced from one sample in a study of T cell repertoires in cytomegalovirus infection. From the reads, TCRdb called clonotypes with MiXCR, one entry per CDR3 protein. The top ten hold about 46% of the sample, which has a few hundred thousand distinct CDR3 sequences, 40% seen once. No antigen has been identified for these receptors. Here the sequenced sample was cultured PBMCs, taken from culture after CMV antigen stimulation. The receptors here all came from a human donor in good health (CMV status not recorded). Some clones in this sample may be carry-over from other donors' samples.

DNA for the CDR3: TGTGCCACGAGACTGGGGAAGCGGTCCACTGAAGCTTTCTTT. Protein sequence: CATRLGKRSTEAFF. J is TRBJ1-1 and V is TRBV19; D is unresolved. The germline CDR1 and CDR2 sequences are LNHDA and SQIVND (reference sequence). The CDR3 covers 14 residues. Trimming shortened V by 10 bases and J by 4 bases, and 19 bases separated the two germline ends.

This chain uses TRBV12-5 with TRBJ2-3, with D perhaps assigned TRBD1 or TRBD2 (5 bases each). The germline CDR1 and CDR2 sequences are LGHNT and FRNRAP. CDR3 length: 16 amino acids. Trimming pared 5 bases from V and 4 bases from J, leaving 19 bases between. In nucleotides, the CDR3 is TGTGCTAGTGGTCACAAAACGGGGCCCTATGCAGATACGCAGTATTTT. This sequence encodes CASGHKTGPYADTQYF.

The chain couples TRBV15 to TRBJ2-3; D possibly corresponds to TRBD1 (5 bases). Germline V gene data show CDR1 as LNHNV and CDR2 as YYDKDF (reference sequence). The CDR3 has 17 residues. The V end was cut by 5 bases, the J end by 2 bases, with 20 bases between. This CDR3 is CATSSLGPDPNTDTQYF. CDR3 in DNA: TGTGCCACCAGCTCCCTGGGGCCGGACCCTAACACAGATACGCAGTATTTT.

The CDR3 here is CASSGEPGQPQHF. CDR3 nucleotide sequence: TGTGCCAGCAGTGGGGAGCCCGGTCAGCCCCAGCATTTT. The gene calls are TRBV6-1 and TRBJ1-5; no firm D call. CDR1 and CDR2 (germline): MNHNS, SASEGT. The CDR3 covers 13 residues. V was pared by 4 bases and J by 6 bases, with 10 bases between.

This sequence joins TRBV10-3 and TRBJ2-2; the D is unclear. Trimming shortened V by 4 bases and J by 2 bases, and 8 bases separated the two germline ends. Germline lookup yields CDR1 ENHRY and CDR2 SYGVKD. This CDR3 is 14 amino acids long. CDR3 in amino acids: CAISGTNNTGELFF. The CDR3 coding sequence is TGTGCCATCAGTGGAACAAATAACACCGGGGAGCTGTTTTTT.

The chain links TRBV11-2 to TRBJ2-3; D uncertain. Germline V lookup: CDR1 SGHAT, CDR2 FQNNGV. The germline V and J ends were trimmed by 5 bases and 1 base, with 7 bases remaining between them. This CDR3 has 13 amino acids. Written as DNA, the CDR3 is TGTGCCAGCAGCCCCTTTGGCACAGATACGCAGTATTTT. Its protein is CASSPFGTDTQYF.

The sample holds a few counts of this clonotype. The CDR3 bases are TGTGCCAGCAGCAAACTGGTTGGGCAAATTACGCAGTATTTT. Translating gives CASSKLVGQITQYF. The J gene is TRBJ2-3, the V gene TRBV7-2; no reliable D call. V was pared by 5 bases and J by 8 bases, with 17 bases between. The CDR3 runs 14 residues. Germline CDR1 is SGHTA and CDR2 is FQGNSA.

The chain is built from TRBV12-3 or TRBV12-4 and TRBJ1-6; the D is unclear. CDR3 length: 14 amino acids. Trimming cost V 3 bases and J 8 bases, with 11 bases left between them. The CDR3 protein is CASSLGGSYSPLHF. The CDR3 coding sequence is TGTGCCAGCAGTTTGGGTGGTTCCTATTCACCCCTCCACTTT.

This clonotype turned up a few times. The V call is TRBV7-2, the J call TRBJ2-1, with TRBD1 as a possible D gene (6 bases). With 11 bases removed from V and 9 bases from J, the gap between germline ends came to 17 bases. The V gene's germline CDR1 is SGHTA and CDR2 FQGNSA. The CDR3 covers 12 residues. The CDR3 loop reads CAYGLARGEQFF. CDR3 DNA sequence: TGTGCCTACGGTCTGGCCAGGGGTGAGCAGTTCTTC.

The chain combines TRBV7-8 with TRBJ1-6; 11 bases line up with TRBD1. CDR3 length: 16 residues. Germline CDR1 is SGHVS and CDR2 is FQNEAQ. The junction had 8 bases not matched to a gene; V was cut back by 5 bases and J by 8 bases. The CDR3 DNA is TGTGCCAGCAGCCCAGAGGGGACAGGGGGACATTCACCCCTCCACTTT. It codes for CASSPEGTGGHSPLHF.

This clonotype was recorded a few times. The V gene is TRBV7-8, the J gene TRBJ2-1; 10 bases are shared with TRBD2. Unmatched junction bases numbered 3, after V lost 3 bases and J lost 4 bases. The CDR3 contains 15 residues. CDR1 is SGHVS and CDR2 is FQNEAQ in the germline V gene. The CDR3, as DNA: TGTGCCAGCAGCTTTGTACTAGCGGGATACAATGAGCAGTTCTTC. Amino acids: CASSFVLAGYNEQFF.

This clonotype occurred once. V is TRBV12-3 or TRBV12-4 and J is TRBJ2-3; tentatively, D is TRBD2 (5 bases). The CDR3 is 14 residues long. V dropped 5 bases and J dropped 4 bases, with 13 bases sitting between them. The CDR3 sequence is CASSGSGSPDTQYF. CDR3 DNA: TGTGCCAGCAGTGGGAGCGGTAGCCCAGATACGCAGTATTTT.

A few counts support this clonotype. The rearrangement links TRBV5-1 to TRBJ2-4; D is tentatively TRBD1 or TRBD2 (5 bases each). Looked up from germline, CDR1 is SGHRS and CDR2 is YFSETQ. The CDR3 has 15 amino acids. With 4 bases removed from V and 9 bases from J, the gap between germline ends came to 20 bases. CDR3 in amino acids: CASSSQGVVRGIQYF. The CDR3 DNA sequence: TGCGCCAGCAGCAGCCAGGGAGTAGTTAGAGGCATTCAGTACTTC.

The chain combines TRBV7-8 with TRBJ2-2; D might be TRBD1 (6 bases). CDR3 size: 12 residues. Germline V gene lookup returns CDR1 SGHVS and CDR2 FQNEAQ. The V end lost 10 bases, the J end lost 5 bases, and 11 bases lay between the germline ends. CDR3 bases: TGTGCCACATTCAGGGGTACCGGGGAGCTGTTTTTT. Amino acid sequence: CATFRGTGELFF.

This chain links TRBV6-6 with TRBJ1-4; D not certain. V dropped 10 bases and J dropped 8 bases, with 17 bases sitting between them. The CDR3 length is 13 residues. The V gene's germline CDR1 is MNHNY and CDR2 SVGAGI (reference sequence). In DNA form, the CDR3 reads TGTGCCACCCAACTATCCAATAAGGAAAAACTGTTTTTT. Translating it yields CATQLSNKEKLFF.

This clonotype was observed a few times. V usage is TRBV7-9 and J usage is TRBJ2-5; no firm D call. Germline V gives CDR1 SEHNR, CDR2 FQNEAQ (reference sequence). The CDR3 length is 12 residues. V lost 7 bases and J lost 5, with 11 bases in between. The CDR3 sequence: CASTLSWETQYF. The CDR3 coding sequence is TGTGCCAGCACCCTATCCTGGGAGACCCAGTACTTC.

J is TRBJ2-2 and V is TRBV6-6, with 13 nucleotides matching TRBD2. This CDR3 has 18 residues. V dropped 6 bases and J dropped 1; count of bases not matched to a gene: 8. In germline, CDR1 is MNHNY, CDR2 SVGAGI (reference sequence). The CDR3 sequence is CASSKHRTSGGNTGELFF. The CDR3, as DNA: TGTGCCAGCAGCAAACACAGGACTAGCGGGGGGAACACCGGGGAGCTGTTTTTT.

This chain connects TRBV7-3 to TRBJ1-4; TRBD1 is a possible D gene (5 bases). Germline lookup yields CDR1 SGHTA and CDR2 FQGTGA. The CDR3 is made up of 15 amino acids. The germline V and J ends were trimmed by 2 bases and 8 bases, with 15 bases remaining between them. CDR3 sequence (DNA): TGTGCCAGCAGCTTATCACAGGTGCTAGGCGAAAAACTGTTTTTT. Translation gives CASSLSQVLGEKLFF.

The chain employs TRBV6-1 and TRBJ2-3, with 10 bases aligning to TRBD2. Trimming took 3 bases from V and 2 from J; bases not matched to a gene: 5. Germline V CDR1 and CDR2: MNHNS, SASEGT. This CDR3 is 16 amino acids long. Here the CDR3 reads CASSELAGAYTDTQYF. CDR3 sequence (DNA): TGTGCCAGCAGTGAGCTAGCGGGAGCATACACAGATACGCAGTATTTT.

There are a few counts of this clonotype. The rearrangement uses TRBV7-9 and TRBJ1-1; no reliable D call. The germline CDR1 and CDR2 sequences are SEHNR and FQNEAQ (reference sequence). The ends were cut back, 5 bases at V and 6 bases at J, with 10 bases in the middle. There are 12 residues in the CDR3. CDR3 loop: CASSGAAAEAFF. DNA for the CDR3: TGTGCCAGCAGCGGAGCAGCCGCTGAAGCTTTCTTT.

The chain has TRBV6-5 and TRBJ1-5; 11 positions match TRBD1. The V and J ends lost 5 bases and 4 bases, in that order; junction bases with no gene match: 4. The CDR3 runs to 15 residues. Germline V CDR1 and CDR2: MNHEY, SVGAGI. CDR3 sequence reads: CASSRTGGTNQPQHF. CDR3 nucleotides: TGTGCCAGCAGTAGGACAGGGGGCACAAATCAGCCCCAGCATTTT.

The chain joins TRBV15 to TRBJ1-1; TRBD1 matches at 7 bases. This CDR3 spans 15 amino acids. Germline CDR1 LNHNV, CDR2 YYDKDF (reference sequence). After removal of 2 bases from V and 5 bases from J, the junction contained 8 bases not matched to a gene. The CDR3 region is CATSRKRQGWTEAFF. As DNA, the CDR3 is TGTGCCACCAGCAGAAAGAGACAGGGTTGGACTGAAGCTTTCTTT.

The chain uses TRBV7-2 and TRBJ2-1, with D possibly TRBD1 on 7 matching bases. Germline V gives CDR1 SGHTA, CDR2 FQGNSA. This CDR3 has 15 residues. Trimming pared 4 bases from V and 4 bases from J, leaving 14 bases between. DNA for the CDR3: TGTGCCAGCAGCTCCGACAGGGCGGGGTACAATGAGCAGTTCTTC. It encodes CASSSDRAGYNEQFF.

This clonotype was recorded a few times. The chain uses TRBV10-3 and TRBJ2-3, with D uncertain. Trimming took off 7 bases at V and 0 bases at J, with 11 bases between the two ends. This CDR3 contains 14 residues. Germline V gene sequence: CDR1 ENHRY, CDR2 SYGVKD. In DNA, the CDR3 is TGTGCCATCACCGCAAGTGTTAGCACAGATACGCAGTATTTT. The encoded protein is CAITASVSTDTQYF.

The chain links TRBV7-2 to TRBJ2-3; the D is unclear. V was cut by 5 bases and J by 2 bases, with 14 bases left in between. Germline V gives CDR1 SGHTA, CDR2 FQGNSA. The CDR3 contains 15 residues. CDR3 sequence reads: CASSNPSGYTDTQYF. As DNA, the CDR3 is TGTGCCAGCAGCAACCCTAGTGGCTACACAGATACGCAGTATTTT.

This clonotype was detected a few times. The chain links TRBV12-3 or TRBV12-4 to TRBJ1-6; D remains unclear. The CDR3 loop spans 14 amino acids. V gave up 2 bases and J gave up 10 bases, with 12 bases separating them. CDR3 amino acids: CASSLKPDRSPLHF. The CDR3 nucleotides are TGTGCCAGCAGTTTAAAACCGGATAGGTCACCCCTCCACTTT.

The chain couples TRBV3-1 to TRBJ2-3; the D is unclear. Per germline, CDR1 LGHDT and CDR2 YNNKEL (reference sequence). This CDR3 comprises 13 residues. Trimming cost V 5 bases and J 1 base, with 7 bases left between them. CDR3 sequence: CASSFYGTDTQYF. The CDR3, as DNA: TGTGCCAGCAGCTTTTACGGCACAGATACGCAGTATTTT.

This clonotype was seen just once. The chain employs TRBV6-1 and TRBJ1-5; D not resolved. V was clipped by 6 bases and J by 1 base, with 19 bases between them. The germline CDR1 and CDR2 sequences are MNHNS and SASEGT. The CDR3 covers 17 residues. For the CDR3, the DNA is TGTGCCAGCAGATACGGGAGGGAGGTTGCAAGCAATCAGCCCCAGCATTTT. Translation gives CASRYGREVASNQPQHF.

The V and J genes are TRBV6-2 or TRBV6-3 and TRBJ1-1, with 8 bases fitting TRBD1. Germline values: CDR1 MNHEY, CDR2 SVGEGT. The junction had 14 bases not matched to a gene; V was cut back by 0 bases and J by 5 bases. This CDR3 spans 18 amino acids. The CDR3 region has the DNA TGTGCCAGCAGTTACTCGCCGGGACAGGCCACGGGTGGGACTGAAGCTTTCTTT. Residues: CASSYSPGQATGGTEAFF.

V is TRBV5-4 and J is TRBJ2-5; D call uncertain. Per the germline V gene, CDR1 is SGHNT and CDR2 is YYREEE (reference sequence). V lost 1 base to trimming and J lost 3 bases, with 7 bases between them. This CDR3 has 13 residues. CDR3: CASSLKVEETQYF. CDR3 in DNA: TGTGCCAGCAGCTTGAAGGTAGAAGAGACCCAGTACTTC.

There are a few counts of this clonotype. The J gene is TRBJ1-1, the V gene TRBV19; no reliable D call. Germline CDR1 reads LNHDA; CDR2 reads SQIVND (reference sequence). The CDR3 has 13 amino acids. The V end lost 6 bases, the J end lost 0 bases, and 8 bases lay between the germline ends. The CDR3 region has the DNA TGTGCCAGTAGAGTACAGATGAACACTGAAGCTTTCTTT. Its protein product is CASRVQMNTEAFF.

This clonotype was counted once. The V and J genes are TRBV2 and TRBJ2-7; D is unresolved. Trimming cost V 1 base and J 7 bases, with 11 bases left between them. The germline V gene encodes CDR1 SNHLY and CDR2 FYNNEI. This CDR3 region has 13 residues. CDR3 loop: CASSEESSGEQYF. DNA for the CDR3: TGTGCCAGCAGTGAAGAATCATCCGGGGAGCAGTACTTC.